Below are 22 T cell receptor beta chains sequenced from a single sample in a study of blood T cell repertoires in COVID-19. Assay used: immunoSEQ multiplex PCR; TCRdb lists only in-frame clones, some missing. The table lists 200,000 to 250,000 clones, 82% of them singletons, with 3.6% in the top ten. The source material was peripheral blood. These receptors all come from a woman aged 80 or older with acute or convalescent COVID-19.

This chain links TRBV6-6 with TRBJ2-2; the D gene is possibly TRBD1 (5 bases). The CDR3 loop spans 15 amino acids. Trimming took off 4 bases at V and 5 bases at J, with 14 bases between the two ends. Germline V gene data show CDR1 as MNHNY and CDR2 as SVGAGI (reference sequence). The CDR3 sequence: CASSLGPGRTGELFF. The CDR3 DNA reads TGTGCCAGCAGTTTGGGGCCAGGCCGGACCGGGGAGCTGTTTTTT.

CDR3 residues: CASSESLAGGPSTGELFF. Here the CDR3 DNA reads TGTGCCAGCAGTGAATCCCTAGCGGGGGGGCCGAGTACCGGGGAGCTGTTTTTT. The genes are TRBV6-1 and TRBJ2-2, with 12 positions matching TRBD2. This CDR3 region has 18 residues. The V gene end was trimmed by 2 bases and the J gene end by 5 bases; junction bases not matched to a gene: 9. Germline V gives CDR1 MNHNS, CDR2 SASEGT.

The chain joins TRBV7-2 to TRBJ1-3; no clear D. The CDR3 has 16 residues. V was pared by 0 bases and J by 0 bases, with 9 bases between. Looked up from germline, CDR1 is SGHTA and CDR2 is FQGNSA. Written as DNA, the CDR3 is TGTGCCAGCAGCTTAGCGATGGGGAGCTCTGGAAACACCATATATTTT. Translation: CASSLAMGSSGNTIYF.

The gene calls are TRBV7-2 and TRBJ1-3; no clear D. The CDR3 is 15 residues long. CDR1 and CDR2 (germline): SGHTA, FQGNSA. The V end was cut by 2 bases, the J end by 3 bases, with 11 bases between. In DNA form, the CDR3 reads TGTGCCAGCAGCTTAAGTGTCGGGAGTGGAAACACCATATATTTT. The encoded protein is CASSLSVGSGNTIYF.

The CDR3 here is CASSQDGHRSSYNSPLHF. CDR3 nucleotide sequence: TGTGCCAGCAGCCAAGATGGCCACAGGAGCTCCTATAATTCACCCCTCCACTTT. V and J are TRBV3-1 (or the pseudogene TRBV3-2) and TRBJ1-6; the D gene is possibly TRBD1 (5 bases). Germline V CDR1 and CDR2: LGHDT, YNNKEL (reference sequence). Trimming shortened V by 0 bases and J by 0 bases, and 12 bases separated the two germline ends. The CDR3 is 18 residues long.

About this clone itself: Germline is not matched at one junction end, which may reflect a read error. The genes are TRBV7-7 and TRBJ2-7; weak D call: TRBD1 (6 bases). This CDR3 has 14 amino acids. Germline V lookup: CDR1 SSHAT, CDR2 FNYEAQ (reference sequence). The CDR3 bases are TGTGCTAGCAGCTTGAGTCAGGGGAGTGACGAGCAGTACTTC. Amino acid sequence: CASSLSQGSDEQYF.

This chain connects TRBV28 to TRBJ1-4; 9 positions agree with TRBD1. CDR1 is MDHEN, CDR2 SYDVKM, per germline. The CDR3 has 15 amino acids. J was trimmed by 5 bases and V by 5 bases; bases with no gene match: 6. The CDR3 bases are TGTGCCAGCAGTCCCCTCGACAGGGGGAATGAAAAACTGTTTTTT. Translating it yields CASSPLDRGNEKLFF.

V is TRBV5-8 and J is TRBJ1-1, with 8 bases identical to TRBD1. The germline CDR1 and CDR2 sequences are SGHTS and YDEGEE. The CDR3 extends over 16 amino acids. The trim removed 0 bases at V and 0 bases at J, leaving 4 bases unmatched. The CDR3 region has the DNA TGTGCCAGCAGCTTGGAGGCGACAGGGGTGAACACTGAAGCTTTCTTT. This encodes CASSLEATGVNTEAFF.

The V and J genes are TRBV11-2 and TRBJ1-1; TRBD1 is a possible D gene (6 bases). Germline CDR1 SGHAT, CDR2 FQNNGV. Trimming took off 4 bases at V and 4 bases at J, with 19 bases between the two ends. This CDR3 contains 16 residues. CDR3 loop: CASSSQLGTKGTEAFF. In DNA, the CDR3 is TGTGCCAGCAGCTCCCAGCTGGGGACAAAGGGCACTGAAGCTTTCTTT.

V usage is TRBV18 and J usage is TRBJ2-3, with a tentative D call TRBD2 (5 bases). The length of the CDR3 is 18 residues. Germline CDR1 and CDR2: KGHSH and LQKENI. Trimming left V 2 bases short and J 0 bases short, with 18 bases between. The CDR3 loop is CASSPGFPTGRSTDTQYF. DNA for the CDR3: TGTGCCAGCTCACCAGGGTTCCCCACGGGGAGAAGCACAGATACGCAGTATTTT.

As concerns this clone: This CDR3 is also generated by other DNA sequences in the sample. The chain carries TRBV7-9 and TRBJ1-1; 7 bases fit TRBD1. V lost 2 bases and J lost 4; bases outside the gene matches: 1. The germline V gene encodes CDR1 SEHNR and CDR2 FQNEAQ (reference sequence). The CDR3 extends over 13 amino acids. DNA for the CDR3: TGTGCCAGCAGCTTACAGGGGGGCACTGAAGCTTTCTTT. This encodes CASSLQGGTEAFF.

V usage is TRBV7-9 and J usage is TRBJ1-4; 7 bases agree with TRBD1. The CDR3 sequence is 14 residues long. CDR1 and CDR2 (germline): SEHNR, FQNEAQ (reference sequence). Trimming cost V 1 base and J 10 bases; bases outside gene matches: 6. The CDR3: CASSLEEGAGKLFF. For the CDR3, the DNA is TGTGCCAGCAGCTTAGAGGAGGGGGCAGGAAAACTGTTTTTT.

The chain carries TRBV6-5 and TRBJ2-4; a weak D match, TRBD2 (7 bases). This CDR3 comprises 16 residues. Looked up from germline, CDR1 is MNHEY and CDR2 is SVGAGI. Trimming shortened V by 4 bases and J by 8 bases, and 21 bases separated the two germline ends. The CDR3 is CASSFYLSGAGDIQYF. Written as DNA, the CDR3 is TGTGCCAGCAGTTTTTACCTATCGGGGGCGGGGGACATTCAGTACTTC.

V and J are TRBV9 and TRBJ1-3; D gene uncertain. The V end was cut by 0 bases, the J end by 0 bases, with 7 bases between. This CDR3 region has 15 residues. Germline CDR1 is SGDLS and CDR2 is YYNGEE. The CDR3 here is CASSVEQSSGNTIYF. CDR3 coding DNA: TGTGCCAGCAGCGTAGAACAAAGCTCTGGAAACACCATATATTTT. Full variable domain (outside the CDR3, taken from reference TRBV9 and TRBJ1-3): DSGVTQTPKHLITATGQRVTLRCSPRSGDLSVYWYQQSLDQGLQFLIQYYNGEERAKGNILERFSAQQFPDLHSELNLSSLELGDSALYFCASSVEQSSGNTIYFGEGSWLTVV.

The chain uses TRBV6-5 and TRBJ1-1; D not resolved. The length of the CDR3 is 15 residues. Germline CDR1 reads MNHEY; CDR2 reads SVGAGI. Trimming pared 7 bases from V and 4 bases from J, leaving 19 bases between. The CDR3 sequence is CASISFGRAGTEAFF. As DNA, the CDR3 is TGTGCCAGCATTTCGTTTGGTCGGGCGGGCACTGAAGCTTTCTTT.

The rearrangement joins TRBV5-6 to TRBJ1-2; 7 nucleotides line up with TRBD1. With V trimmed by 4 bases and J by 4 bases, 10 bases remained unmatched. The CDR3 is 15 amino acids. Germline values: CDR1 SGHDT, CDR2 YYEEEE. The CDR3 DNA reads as TGTGCCAGCAGCAGCCGGGACAGTCTGCGCTATGGCTACACCTTC. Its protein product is CASSSRDSLRYGYTF.

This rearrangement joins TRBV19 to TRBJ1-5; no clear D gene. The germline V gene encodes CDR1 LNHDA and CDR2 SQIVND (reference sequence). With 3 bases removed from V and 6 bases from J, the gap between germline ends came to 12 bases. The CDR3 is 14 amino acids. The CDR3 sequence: CASSMSGEAQPQHF. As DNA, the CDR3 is TGTGCCAGTAGTATGAGCGGGGAAGCTCAGCCCCAGCATTTT. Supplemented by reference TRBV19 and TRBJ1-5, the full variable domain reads DGGITQSPKYLFRKEGQNVTLSCEQNLNHDAMYWYRQDPGQGLRLIYYSQIVNDFQKGDIAEGYSVSREKKESFPLTVTSAQKNPTAFYLCASSMSGEAQPQHFGDGTRLSIL.

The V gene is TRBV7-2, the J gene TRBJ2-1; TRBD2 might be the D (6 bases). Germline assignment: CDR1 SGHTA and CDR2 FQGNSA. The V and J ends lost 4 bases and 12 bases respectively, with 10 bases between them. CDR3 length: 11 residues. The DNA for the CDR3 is TGTGCCAGCAGCTCCCGGGACTCGCAGTTCTTC. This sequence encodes CASSSRDSQFF. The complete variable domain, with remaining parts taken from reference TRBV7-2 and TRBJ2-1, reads GAGVSQSPSNKVTEKGKDVELRCDPISGHTALYWYRQSLGQGLEFLIYFQGNSAPDKSGLPSDRFSAERTGGSVSTLTIQRTQQEDSAVYLCASSSRDSQFFGPGTRLTVL.

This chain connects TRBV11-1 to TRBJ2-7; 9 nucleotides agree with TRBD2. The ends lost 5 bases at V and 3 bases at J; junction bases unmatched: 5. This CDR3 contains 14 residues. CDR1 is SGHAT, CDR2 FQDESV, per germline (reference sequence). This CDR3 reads CASSLLAGSYEQYF. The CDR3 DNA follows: TGTGCCAGCAGCCTCCTAGCGGGGAGCTACGAGCAGTACTTC.

CDR3 DNA: TGCGCCAGCAGCCAAGATCAGGGCAGGACCCAAGGTGGTGAAGCTTTCTTT. Translation: CASSQDQGRTQGGEAFF. The chain combines TRBV4-1 with TRBJ1-1; perhaps TRBD1 as D (5 bases). The germline V gene has CDR1 MGHRA and CDR2 YSYEKL. V gave up 0 bases and J gave up 7 bases, with 21 bases separating them. This CDR3 spans 17 amino acids.

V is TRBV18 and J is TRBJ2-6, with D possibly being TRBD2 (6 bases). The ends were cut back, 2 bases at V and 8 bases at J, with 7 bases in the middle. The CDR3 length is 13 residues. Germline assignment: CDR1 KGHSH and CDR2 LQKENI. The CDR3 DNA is TGTGCCAGCTCACCAGGAGGGTCCAACGTCCTGACTTTC. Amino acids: CASSPGGSNVLTF.

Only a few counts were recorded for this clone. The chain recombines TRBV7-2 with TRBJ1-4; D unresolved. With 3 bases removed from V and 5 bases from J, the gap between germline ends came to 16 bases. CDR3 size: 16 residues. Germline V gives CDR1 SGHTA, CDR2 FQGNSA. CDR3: CASSLGLRSRNEKLFF. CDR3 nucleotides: TGTGCCAGCAGCTTGGGCCTACGCTCCCGGAATGAAAAACTGTTTTTT.